This T cell receptor beta chain is drawn from a study of shared clonotypes between healthy human individuals (dated by TCRdb to the early 2020s). Some background on the complete study: A few men and a couple of women, aged 18 to 49 years, made up the cohort. For each donor, three plates each were used for CD4 naive and CD4 memory, two plates were used for CD8 naive, and one plate was used for CD8 memory. Per donor, leukapheresis produced somewhere between about 0.9 and 9 billion PBMCs. To increase sequencing depth and limit assay-specific biases, different laboratories used diverse techniques to prepare libraries and sequence TCR repertoires. Blood TCR repertoires of about five healthy adults were deeply sequenced to estimate repertoire size and the extent of clonotype sharing between individuals. Beyond this particular receptor, the publication reports: Because the study included only a small number of donors, the genetic and exposure-history diversity represented was limited. When a handful of donors were compared, the shared fraction of clonotypes was about 5% for naive CD4, around 4% for naive CD8, 2% to 2.5% for memory CD4, and 0.4% for memory CD8. Pairwise subsampling led to the expectation that sequencing depth would affect the degree of clonotype sharing among donors. Compared with non-shared clonotypes, the clonotypes found in all four sorted-subset donors had higher generation probabilities. Estimated clonotype richness was generally larger for naive than for memory subsets. Rarefaction of sorted-subset datasets indicated incomplete sequencing despite the large sequencing depth. Sampling was limited to blood, and TCR repertoires in tissue likely differ from TCR repertoires in blood.

Using the deep immunoSEQ assay, TCR CDR3 regions were amplified from genomic DNA by multiplex PCR. Extracted genomic DNA from each cell subset was spread evenly across all wells of several immunoSEQ 96-well plates, with each plate serving as a replicate. For sorted subsets, each replicate PCR was loaded with 200 ng genomic DNA, equivalent to 30,000 or so T cell genomes. Purified libraries were quantified with a Qubit 3.0 fluorometer, sized on a Bioanalyzer 2100, and re-quantified with the KAPA Library Quantification kit. A separate single-read 150-cycle Illumina NextSeq 550 flow cell was used to sequence each immunoSEQ 96-well plate. As for the authors' bioinformatics: Because the immunoSEQ output included only junctional sequences and no quality scores, the filtering could not be the same as the filtering used for full-length reads. To assign V/J genes and CDR3, sequences were annotated against IMGT germline references using PyIR, a Python wrapper for IgBLAST v1.9. Reads with weak V/J assignments (E-value above 1e-6), missing CDR3, stop codons, out-of-frame junctions, or ambiguous translated residues were removed. V3J clonotypes were defined as sequences sharing the same inferred V gene, J gene, and CDR3 amino acid sequence. The percentage overlap between two repertoires was calculated by dividing the number of shared unique clonotypes by the size of the smaller repertoire. Repertoire richness was assessed with RTK rarefaction, the Chao1 estimator, and Recon v2.1 estimates of unobserved clonotypes. OLGA was used to compute generation probabilities for all TCRbeta clonotypes that the gDNA method yielded from a handful of donors. The table comes from immuneACCESS by way of TCRdb, which keeps in-frame sequences with V and J called. Part of the clones is missing from these tables; in studies checked, under half for an unresolved V gene and the rest for unknown reasons. V and J calls and clone size are copied from that table; D and trimming were computed from the DNA. The sample yields about 870,000 clones; 92% were counted once. The ten largest clones take up 24% of the sample.

Concerning this clone: Its antigen is still unknown. Base qualities are not provided; no much larger clone lies one nucleotide away.

The CDR1 and CDR2 encoded by the germline V gene are SGHTA and FQGTGA. The junction shows trimming of 5 bases on V and 0 bases on J, and the gene matches do not reach 13 bases of it. The CDR3 runs 18 residues from the cysteine to the phenylalanine. Solely the CDR3 DNA is kept, with 54 bases framed from the first base. CD8 naive samples were obtained by positive selection for CCR7 among CD45RO-negative cells, yielding a CD45RA+CCR7+ population from which TemRA cells were excluded. The donors were healthy, HIV-negative adults with no recently reported acute infections or vaccinations. Every donor was a Caucasian adult residing in Nashville, Tennessee, USA. After blood collection by leukapheresis, PBMCs were isolated using Ficoll-Histopaque density gradient centrifugation and then cryopreserved in the vapor phase of liquid nitrogen. Analytical flow cytometry was used to check the purity and quantity of every magnetically sorted T cell population. From each sorted fraction, genomic DNA was isolated and quantified by UV absorbance on a Nanodrop 2000c.

The sequence derives from a man aged 25 to 40 in good health. In this chain, TRBV7-3 is recombined with TRBJ2-3; 8 bases in the junction line up with TRBD2. The material sequenced was naive CD8+ T cells sorted from blood. Sample cell subset or site, as interpreted from the label and publication: CD45RA+CCR7+. The base sequence is TGTGCCAGCAGCCAGCCTCTAGGCGGGGGGACGAGCACAGATACGCAGTATTTT. Its protein product is CASSQPLGGGTSTDTQYF.